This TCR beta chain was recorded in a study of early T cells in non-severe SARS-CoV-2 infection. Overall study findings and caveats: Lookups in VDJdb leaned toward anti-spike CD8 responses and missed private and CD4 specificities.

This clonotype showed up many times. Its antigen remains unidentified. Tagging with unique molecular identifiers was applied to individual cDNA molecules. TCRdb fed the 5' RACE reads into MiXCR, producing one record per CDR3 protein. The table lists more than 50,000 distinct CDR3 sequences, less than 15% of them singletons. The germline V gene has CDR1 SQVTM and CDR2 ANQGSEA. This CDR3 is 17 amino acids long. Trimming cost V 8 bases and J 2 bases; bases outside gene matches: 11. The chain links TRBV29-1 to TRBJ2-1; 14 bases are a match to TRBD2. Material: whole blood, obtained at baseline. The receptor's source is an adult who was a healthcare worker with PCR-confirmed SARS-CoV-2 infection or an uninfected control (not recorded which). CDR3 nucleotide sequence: TGCAGCTCGTCGGGGACTAGCGGGAGTGGGGCCTACAATGAGCAGTTCTTC. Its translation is CSSSGTSGSGAYNEQFF.